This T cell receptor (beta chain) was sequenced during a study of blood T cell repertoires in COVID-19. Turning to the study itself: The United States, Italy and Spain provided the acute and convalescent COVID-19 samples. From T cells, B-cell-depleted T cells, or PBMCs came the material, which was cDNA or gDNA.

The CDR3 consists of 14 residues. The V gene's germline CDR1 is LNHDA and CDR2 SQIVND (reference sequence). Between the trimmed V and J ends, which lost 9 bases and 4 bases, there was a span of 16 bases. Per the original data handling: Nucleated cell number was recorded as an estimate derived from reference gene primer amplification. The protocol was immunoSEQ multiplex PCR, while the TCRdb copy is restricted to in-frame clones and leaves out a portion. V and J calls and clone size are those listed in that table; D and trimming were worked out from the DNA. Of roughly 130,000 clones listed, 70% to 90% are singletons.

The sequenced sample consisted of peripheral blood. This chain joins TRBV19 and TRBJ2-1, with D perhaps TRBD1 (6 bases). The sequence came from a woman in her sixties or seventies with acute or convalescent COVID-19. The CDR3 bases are TGTGCCAGCCAGGGGAAGCACAGATACAATGAGCAGTTCTTC. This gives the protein CASQGKHRYNEQFF.